This T cell receptor beta chain was captured in a study of radiotherapy plus CTLA-4 blockade in lung cancer. Assay used: immunoSEQ multiplex PCR; TCRdb lists only in-frame clones, some missing. Among 89,000 or so clones, about 81% were seen once, and the ten largest hold 3% to 3.5%. Turning to this clone: Its antigen is as yet unknown.

The CDR3 is made up of 16 amino acids. In germline, CDR1 is LNHNV, CDR2 YYDKDF (reference sequence). V shed 5 bases and J shed 0 bases, with 15 bases lying between them. Study results and limitations: Following radiotherapy plus ipilimumab, tumor-derived TCR clones expanded in the blood. Strongest reported response predictors: early blood clone changes and post-radiation interferon-beta.

The source material was peripheral blood, sampled from a patient treated with radiotherapy plus ipilimumab. The genes are TRBV15 and TRBJ2-3; D perhaps matches TRBD1 (6 bases). This sequence was found in a human donor with non-small cell lung cancer who had a partial response to radiotherapy plus ipilimumab. The CDR3 DNA is TGTGCCACCAGCGCTTACCCGGACAGTAGCACAGATACGCAGTATTTT. Translating gives CATSAYPDSSTDTQYF.